This T cell receptor beta chain was obtained from a study of tumor and adjacent non-tumor tissue in lung cancer. RNA was extracted from bulk tissue without any cell sorting. On this clonotype: Its antigen remains unknown. The junction does not match germline at one end; this may be a read error.

Study results and limitations: Tumor repertoires had a smaller top 100 clone share than normal lung. Higher tumor TCR diversity was associated with shorter survival.

The CDR3 loop spans 14 amino acids. The germline gives CDR1 DFQATT, CDR2 SNEGSKA (reference sequence). TCRbeta libraries were built with three rounds of nested PCR, modified from ARM-PCR. One entry per CDR3 protein, called by TCRdb with MiXCR from the multiplex PCR reads. The table includes tens of thousands of distinct CDR3 sequences, around 75% detected once. The chain links TRBV20-1 to TRBJ1-1; D is uncertain. The sample consisted of lung tumor tissue. This TCR was sampled from a woman aged 50 to 65 with non-small cell lung cancer. CDR3 nucleotides: TGCAGTGCTACCTATCATAAAACAAACATTGAAGCTTTCTTT. It encodes CSATYHKTNIEAFF.